This T cell receptor beta chain stems from a study of shared clonotypes between healthy human individuals. The overall study: Participating donors consisted of two women and a few men aged 18 to 49. Study-wide findings and caveats: Specimens sampled were limited to blood, with tissue repertoires likely differing. Naive subsets generally had larger estimated richness than memory subsets. The small donor group covered limited genetic and exposure diversity.

Germline V gives CDR1 MNHEY, CDR2 SVGAGI. V was pared by 7 bases and J by 9 bases, with 2 bases of the junction left unmatched. The CDR3 loop spans 11 amino acids. This table comes from immunoSEQ multiplex PCR, and its TCRdb copy is limited to in-frame clones, with some not included. In the table there are roughly 1,500,000 clones, less than 99% of which are singletons. A single count supports this clone. Its antigen remains unknown. The TCR was taken from a man aged 30 to 45 in good health. Source material: naive CD4+ T cells sorted from blood. Subset described: CD45RA+ positively selected. The chain is built from TRBV6-5 and TRBJ2-1; 8 bases match TRBD2. The CDR3 nucleotides read TGTGCCAGCACGGCGGGAGGTGAGCAGTTCTTC. It encodes CASTAGGEQFF.